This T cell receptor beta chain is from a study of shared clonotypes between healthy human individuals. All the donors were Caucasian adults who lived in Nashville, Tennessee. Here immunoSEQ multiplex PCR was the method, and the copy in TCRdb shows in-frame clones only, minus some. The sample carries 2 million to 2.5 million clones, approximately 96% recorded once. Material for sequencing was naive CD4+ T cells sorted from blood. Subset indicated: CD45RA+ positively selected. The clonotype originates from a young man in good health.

The CDR3, as DNA: TGTGCCAGCAGCCTCGGCGACAGGGGTTCGGGGTATGGCTACACCTTC. This sequence encodes CASSLGDRGSGYGYTF. The gene calls are TRBV7-9 and TRBJ1-2; 8 bases line up with TRBD1. The V segment lost 5 bases and the J segment 5 bases; nucleotides outside the gene matches: 13. CDR3 size: 16 residues. Per the germline V gene, CDR1 is SEHNR and CDR2 is FQNEAQ (reference sequence).